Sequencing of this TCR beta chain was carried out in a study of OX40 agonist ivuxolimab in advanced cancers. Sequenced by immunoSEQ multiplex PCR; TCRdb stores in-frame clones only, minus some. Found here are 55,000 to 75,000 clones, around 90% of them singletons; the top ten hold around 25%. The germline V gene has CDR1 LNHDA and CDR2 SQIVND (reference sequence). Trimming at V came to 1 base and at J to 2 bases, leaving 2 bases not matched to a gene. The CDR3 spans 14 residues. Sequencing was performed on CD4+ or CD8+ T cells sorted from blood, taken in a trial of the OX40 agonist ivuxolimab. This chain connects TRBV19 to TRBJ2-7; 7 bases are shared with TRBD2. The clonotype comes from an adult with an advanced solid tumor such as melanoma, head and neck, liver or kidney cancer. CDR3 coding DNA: TGTGCCAGTAGTATAGCTAGCGGAACCTACGAGCAGTACTTC. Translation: CASSIASGTYEQYF.